This TCR beta chain was identified in a study of Ad26.COV2.S vaccination and SARS-CoV-2 variants. Study in general: The donor was enrolled in the Ad26.COV2.S arm of the COV1001 trial.

Sample treatment: roughly 19 received Ad26.COV2.S at low or high dose, single or two shots; roughly five received placebo; per-sample allocation not given. The study sampled participants on day 63 after the first vaccine or placebo injection. Method: immunoSEQ multiplex PCR; TCRdb's copy keeps in-frame clones and lacks some. The table records 350,000 to 500,000 clones, about 93% of them present only once. Germline V CDR1 and CDR2: MDHEN, SYDVKM. The CDR3 runs to 16 residues. Germline trimming cut 6 bases from V and 3 bases from J; bases unmatched to any gene: 11. This sequence was found in a person between 18 and 60 years old who received the Ad26.COV2.S COVID-19 vaccine or a placebo. The gene calls are TRBV28 and TRBJ1-1; TRBD1 matches 9 bases. Sequenced here: peripheral blood, sampled in a trial of Ad26.COV2.S vaccine versus placebo. The CDR3 spells CASRGQGRWGDTEAFF. CDR3 bases: TGTGCCAGCAGAGGACAGGGGCGGTGGGGGGACACTGAAGCTTTCTTT.